Detailed here is one T cell receptor beta chain. Antigen specificity is unknown. This CDR3 contains 17 residues. CDR1 LNHDA and CDR2 SQIVND come from the germline V gene (reference sequence). The V and J ends lost 5 bases and 0 bases, in that order; junction bases with no gene match: 8. The data were obtained in a study of a mutant IDH1 vaccine in newly diagnosed glioma. In the study overall: Patients began vaccination 4-6 weeks after radiotherapy alone, or with temozolomide cycles. The therapy given earlier, which was standard therapy, consisted of radiotherapy, temozolomide, or both, and most of the patients received both. The study held visit V12 at week 35 and visit V13 at week 47.

Time point defined: week 47, end of study. Alongside topical imiquimod, each dose of vaccine comprised 300 ug of mutant IDH1 20-mer peptide. In every donor, the tumor was a new WHO grade 3 or 4 IDH1-mutant, ATRX-lost astrocytoma. Using immunoSEQ multiplex PCR, the repertoire was profiled, and TCRdb retains in-frame clones only, with some absent. The sample lists over 45,000 clones, about 80% occurring once. The sequences come from PBMCs, collected from a glioma patient whose treatment included an IDH1 peptide vaccine. The TCR comes from a man aged 45-60 years with glioma. V is TRBV19 and J is TRBJ1-5; 9 positions match TRBD1. DNA for the CDR3: TGTGCCAGTAGTTTAACAGGGGGCCGACGTAGCAATCAGCCCCAGCATTTT. Protein: CASSLTGGRRSNQPQHF.